This T cell receptor beta chain was identified in a study of CD8 T cells in ankylosing spondylitis. Findings and caveats of the study: Peripheral blood held disease-linked clones only at relatively low frequency, and these were CD8+. Several highly homologous variants formed a TCR beta motif that appeared characteristic of ankylosing spondylitis blood. Matched ankylosing spondylitis synovial fluid reportedly showed significant enrichment of disease-linked clones.

Construction of TCR beta libraries was performed using quantitative 5'-RACE with molecular barcodes. TCRdb ran MiXCR on the 5' RACE reads and lists one entry per CDR3 protein. In the table there are around 320,000 distinct CDR3 sequences, more than 20% of which are singletons. As for this clonotype: Its antigen is not identified.

With 3 bases removed from V and 4 bases from J, the gap between germline ends came to 11 bases. This CDR3 is built from 14 residues. Germline lookup yields CDR1 SGHRS and CDR2 YFSETQ. This chain connects TRBV5-1 to TRBJ2-1, with unresolved D. Sequencing input: blood, either unsorted or a sorted T cell fraction (not recorded which). This clonotype originated in a female donor with ankylosing spondylitis or in good health (not recorded which). In DNA, the CDR3 is TGCGCCAGCAGCTCCGCTGACGGTTACAATGAGCAGTTCTTC. Its protein is CASSSADGYNEQFF.